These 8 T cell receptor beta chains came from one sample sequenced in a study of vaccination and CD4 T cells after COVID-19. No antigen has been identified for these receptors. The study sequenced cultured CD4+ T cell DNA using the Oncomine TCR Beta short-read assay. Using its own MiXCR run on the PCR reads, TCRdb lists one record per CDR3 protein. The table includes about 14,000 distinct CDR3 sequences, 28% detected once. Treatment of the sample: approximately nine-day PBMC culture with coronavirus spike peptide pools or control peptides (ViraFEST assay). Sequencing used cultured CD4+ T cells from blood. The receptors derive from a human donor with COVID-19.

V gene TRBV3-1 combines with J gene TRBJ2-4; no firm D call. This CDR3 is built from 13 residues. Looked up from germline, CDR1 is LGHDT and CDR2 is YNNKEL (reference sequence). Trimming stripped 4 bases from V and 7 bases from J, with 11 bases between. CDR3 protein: CASSRPPDNIQYF. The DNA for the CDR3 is TGTGCCAGCAGCCGACCCCCCGACAACATTCAGTACTTC.

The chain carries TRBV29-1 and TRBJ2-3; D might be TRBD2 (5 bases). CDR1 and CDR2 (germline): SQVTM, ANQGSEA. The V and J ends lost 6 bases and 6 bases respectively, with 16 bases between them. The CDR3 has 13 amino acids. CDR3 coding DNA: TGCAGCGTGGGTGGACTCCCTTCGGATACGCAGTATTTT. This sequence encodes CSVGGLPSDTQYF.

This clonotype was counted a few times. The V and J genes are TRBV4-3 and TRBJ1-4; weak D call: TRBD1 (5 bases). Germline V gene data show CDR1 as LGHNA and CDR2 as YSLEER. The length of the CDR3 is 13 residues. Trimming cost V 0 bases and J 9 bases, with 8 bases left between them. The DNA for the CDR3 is TGCGCCAGCAGCCAAGATCCGGGGCAAAAACTGTTTTTT. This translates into CASSQDPGQKLFF.

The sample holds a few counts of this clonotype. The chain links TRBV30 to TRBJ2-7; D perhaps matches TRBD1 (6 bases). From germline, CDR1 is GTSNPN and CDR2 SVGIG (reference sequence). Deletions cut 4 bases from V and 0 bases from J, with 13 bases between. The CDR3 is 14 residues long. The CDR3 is CAWTLGQPSYEQYF. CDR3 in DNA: TGTGCCTGGACCTTAGGACAGCCCTCCTACGAGCAGTACTTC.

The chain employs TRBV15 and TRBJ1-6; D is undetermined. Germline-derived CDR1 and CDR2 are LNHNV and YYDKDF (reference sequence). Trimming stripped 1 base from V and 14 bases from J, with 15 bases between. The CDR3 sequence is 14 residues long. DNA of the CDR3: TGTGCCACCAGCAGAGGCCAGAGTATTTCCTCCCTCCACTTT. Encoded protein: CATSRGQSISSLHF.

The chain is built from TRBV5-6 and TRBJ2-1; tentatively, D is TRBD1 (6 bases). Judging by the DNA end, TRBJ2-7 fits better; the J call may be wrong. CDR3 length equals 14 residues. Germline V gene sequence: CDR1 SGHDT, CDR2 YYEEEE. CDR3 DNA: TGTGCCAGCCGCAATCCAGGGGATCCCTACGAGCAGTACTTC. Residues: CASRNPGDPYEQYF.

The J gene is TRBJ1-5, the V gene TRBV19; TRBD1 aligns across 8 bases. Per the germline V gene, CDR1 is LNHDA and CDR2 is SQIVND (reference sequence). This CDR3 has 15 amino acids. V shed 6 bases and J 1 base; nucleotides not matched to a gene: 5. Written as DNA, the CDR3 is TGTGCCAGTAGCCTCAGGGGGCTGAGCAATCAGCCCCAGCATTTT. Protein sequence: CASSLRGLSNQPQHF.

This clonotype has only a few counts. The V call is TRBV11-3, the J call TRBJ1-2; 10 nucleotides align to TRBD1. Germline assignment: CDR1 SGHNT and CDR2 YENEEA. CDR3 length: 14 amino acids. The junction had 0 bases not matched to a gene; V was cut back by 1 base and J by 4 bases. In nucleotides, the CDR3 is TGTGCCAGCAGCTTAGGACAGGGGGCCTATGGCTACACCTTC. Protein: CASSLGQGAYGYTF.